One sample yielded the 15 T cell receptor beta chains listed below, sequenced in a study of blood T cell repertoires in COVID-19. Libraries were prepared by immunoSEQ multiplex PCR; TCRdb keeps only in-frame clonotypes and omits some of them. The sample comprises more than 250,000 clones, around 90% of which are singletons, and about 6% rests with the top ten. Specimen: PBMCs or T cells enriched from blood (not recorded which). All receptors derive from a woman aged 25 to 39 who had recovered from COVID-19.

The CDR3 reads CASSPPDRGLYEQYF. The CDR3 nucleotides read TGTGCCAGCTCACCACCGGACAGGGGGCTGTACGAGCAGTACTTC. The chain employs TRBV18 and TRBJ2-7; 11 nucleotides align to TRBD1. Germline V gene lookup returns CDR1 KGHSH and CDR2 LQKENI. CDR3 length: 15 amino acids. With 0 bases clipped from V and 4 bases from J, the junction kept 2 bases outside the gene matches.

The rearrangement joins TRBV20-1 to TRBJ2-3; TRBD1 might be the D (6 bases). Germline V gives CDR1 DFQATT, CDR2 SNEGSKA (reference sequence). This CDR3 spans 14 amino acids. The germline V and J ends were trimmed by 3 bases and 0 bases, with 10 bases remaining between them. CDR3 DNA sequence: TGCAGTGCTAGTGGGGACATTAGCACAGATACGCAGTATTTT. Translated, it gives CSASGDISTDTQYF.

This chain joins TRBV5-4 and TRBJ1-1; no clear D. V dropped 2 bases and J dropped 4 bases, with 9 bases sitting between them. This CDR3 is 13 amino acids long. Per germline, CDR1 SGHNT and CDR2 YYREEE (reference sequence). In nucleotides, the CDR3 is TGTGCCAGCAGCTTAGGAGAAAGCACTGAAGCTTTCTTT. Encoded protein: CASSLGESTEAFF.

The chain joins TRBV6-5 to TRBJ2-7; a weak D match, TRBD1 (6 bases). This CDR3 has 14 amino acids. With 6 bases removed from V and 0 bases from J, the gap between germline ends came to 12 bases. Germline V gene lookup returns CDR1 MNHEY and CDR2 SVGAGI. CDR3 protein: CASRTRTDSYEQYF. The CDR3 bases are TGTGCCAGCAGAACCCGGACAGACTCCTACGAGCAGTACTTC.

The chain has TRBV10-3 and TRBJ2-1; D uncertain. The CDR3 loop spans 12 amino acids. The V end lost 0 bases, the J end lost 7 bases, and 4 bases lay between the germline ends. In germline, CDR1 is ENHRY, CDR2 SYGVKD. DNA for the CDR3: TGTGCCATCAGTGAGTCGGAGAATGAGCAGTTCTTC. Its protein product is CAISESENEQFF.

The chain joins TRBV4-3 to TRBJ1-2; D remains unclear. Germline V gene sequence: CDR1 LGHNA, CDR2 YSLEER. The V and J ends lost 4 bases and 5 bases respectively, with 8 bases between them. The CDR3 is 12 amino acids. As DNA, the CDR3 is TGCGCCAGCAGCCGGGAGGGTTATGGCTACACCTTC. This translates into CASSREGYGYTF.

The chain uses TRBV12-3 or TRBV12-4 and TRBJ1-1; D may be TRBD1 (5 bases). V was cut by 4 bases and J by 8 bases, with 14 bases left in between. This CDR3 spans 13 amino acids. The CDR3 sequence is CASSWGLTAEAFF. For the CDR3, the DNA is TGTGCCAGCAGTTGGGGACTCACAGCCGAAGCTTTCTTT.

The rearrangement links TRBV7-9 to TRBJ1-1, with TRBD1 matching over 9 bases. Germline V gene data show CDR1 as SEHNR and CDR2 as FQNEAQ (reference sequence). The CDR3 extends over 15 amino acids. Unmatched junction bases numbered 11, after V lost 4 bases and J lost 8 bases. In DNA, the CDR3 is TGTGCCAGCAGCTCGATTACCGGGACAGGGTCCGAAGCTTTCTTT. It is translated as CASSSITGTGSEAFF.

DNA for the CDR3: TGCGCCAGCAGTCCCGTAGGGGGGGGCGAGACCCAGTACTTC. This codes for CASSPVGGGETQYF. This chain links TRBV23-1 with TRBJ2-5; possibly TRBD2 for D (7 bases). TRBV23-1 is reported as an ORF; its role is uncertain. The CDR3 is made up of 14 amino acids. The V end was cut by 4 bases, the J end by 5 bases, with 14 bases between.

The rearrangement joins TRBV9 to TRBJ2-1, with 9 nucleotides matching TRBD2. The germline CDR1 and CDR2 sequences are SGDLS and YYNGEE. The V gene end was trimmed by 2 bases and the J gene end by 3 bases; junction bases not matched to a gene: 9. This CDR3 has 17 residues. In nucleotides, the CDR3 is TGTGCCAGCAGCGTCGACAGCGGGGGGCTCCTCTACAATGAGCAGTTCTTC. It codes for CASSVDSGGLLYNEQFF.

This chain links TRBV5-4 with TRBJ1-2, with 7 bases identical to TRBD1. The CDR3 length is 14 residues. The V gene end was trimmed by 0 bases and the J gene end by 8 bases; junction bases not matched to a gene: 7. CDR1 is SGHNT and CDR2 is YYREEE in the germline V gene (reference sequence). DNA for the CDR3: TGTGCCAGCAGCTTGGTGGCAGGGGGGCGCGGCTACACCTTC. Protein: CASSLVAGGRGYTF.

The CDR3 reads CASSLSLSGEQYF. CDR3 DNA: TGTGCCAGCAGCTTGTCGTTGAGCGGCGAGCAGTACTTC. The genes are TRBV11-1 and TRBJ2-7; D might be TRBD2 (5 bases). CDR1 is SGHAT and CDR2 is FQDESV in the germline V gene (reference sequence). The CDR3 has 13 residues. V was cut by 3 bases and J by 6 bases, with 12 bases left in between.

The chain carries TRBV6-6 and TRBJ1-5, with TRBD1 as a possible D gene (6 bases). V lost 2 bases to trimming and J lost 3 bases, with 11 bases between them. Germline CDR1 and CDR2: MNHNY and SVGAGI (reference sequence). This CDR3 is 15 amino acids long. CDR3 amino acids: CASSYLRGTNQPQHF. CDR3 nucleotides: TGTGCCAGCAGTTACCTGAGGGGGACCAATCAGCCCCAGCATTTT.

This chain connects TRBV4-1 to TRBJ1-2, with TRBD1 matching 9 bases. The CDR3 is 15 residues long. Germline CDR1 is MGHRA and CDR2 is YSYEKL. V shed 4 bases and J 4 bases; nucleotides not matched to a gene: 7. CDR3 DNA sequence: TGCGCCAGCAGCCCCACAGGGGGCACTAGCTATGGCTACACCTTC. It is translated as CASSPTGGTSYGYTF.

The J gene is TRBJ2-7, the V gene TRBV12-5; TRBD1 aligns across 10 bases. The germline V gene encodes CDR1 LGHNT and CDR2 FRNRAP. V lost 6 bases and J lost 5; bases outside the gene matches: 7. This CDR3 spans 14 amino acids. DNA of the CDR3: TGTGCTAGTGGCTCGGGACAGGGGCACGACGAGCAGTACTTC. This sequence encodes CASGSGQGHDEQYF.